The clone carrying this T cell receptor beta chain was seen only a few times. This specimen comes from a study of radiation and T cells in renal cell carcinoma. Time point meaning: blood 2 weeks post-SBRT. The treatment here: 15 Gy SBRT to primary tumor, nephrectomy 4 weeks later. Generated by immunoSEQ multiplex PCR, the TCRdb table keeps only in-frame clones and is missing some. This table holds 100,000 to 150,000 clones, about four fifths found once. The material sequenced was blood, taken from a patient whose treatment included radiotherapy and nephrectomy. The TCR sequence derives from a man in his forties or fifties with renal cell carcinoma.

The chain's CDR3 is CAISETDASYNEQFF. CDR3 bases: TGTGCCATCAGTGAGACCGACGCCTCCTACAATGAGCAGTTCTTC. The V call is TRBV10-3, the J call TRBJ2-1; D gene uncertain. CDR1 is ENHRY, CDR2 SYGVKD, per germline. V was cut by 2 bases and J by 0 bases, with 8 bases left in between. The CDR3 runs 15 residues.